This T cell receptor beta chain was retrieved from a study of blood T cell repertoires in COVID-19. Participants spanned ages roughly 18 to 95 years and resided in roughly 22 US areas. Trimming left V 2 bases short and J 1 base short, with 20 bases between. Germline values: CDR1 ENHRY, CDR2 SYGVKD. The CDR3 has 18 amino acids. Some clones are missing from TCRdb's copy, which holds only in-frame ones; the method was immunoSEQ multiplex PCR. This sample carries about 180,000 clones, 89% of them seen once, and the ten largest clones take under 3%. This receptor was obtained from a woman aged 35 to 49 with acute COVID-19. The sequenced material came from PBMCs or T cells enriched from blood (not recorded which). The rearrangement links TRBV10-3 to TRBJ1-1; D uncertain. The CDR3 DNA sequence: TGTGCCATCAGTGAGCCCCCTTCGTCAGGCTTTAAGAACACTGAAGCTTTCTTT. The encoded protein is CAISEPPSSGFKNTEAFF.